This TCR beta chain derives from a study of cytomegalovirus exposure and HLA in healthy donors. On the study more broadly: Out of fewer than 500 genotyped donors, 81% belonged to the Caucasian-associated ancestry cluster.

General study results and limits: It was reported that the classifier diagnosed cytomegalovirus status with high specificity and sensitivity in both the original and validation cohorts. The likely origin of a cluster of highly shared sequence variants was a sequencing artifact. Under in vitro conditions, a few CMV-associated chains were confirmed as specific for CMV antigens.

60 Vbeta and 13 Jbeta primers were used in PCR. The protocol was immunoSEQ multiplex PCR, while the TCRdb copy is restricted to in-frame clones and leaves out a portion. The sample holds 100,000 or so clones, approximately 14% seen once. This clone was picked up a small number of times. Its cognate antigen is unknown. This receptor was identified in a female donor in good health and CMV-seronegative. The material sequenced was PBMCs.

CDR3 DNA sequence: TGTGACCTGAGGGCCGGAGCTAACACTGAAGCTTTCTTT. Translated, it gives CDLRAGANTEAFF. The chain links TRBV2 to TRBJ1-1; D unclear. CDR3 length: 13 amino acids. Germline CDR1 and CDR2: SNHLY and FYNNEI.